This TCR beta chain was documented in a study of control samples from healthy donors and cancer patients. The data were produced by immunoSEQ multiplex PCR, yet TCRdb's version contains in-frame clones alone and is incomplete. The data contain 100,000 or so clones, more than 75% of them singletons. The trim removed 5 bases at V and 7 bases at J, leaving 15 bases unmatched. There are 16 residues in the CDR3. The germline V gene has CDR1 KGHSH and CDR2 LQKENI. The sequenced sample consisted of blood. The gene calls are TRBV18 and TRBJ2-3; 7 bases are a match to TRBD1. This TCR derives from a woman aged 45-65 years in good health. The CDR3 DNA follows: TGTGCCAGCTCAACAACCCCAACGACAGGGTCCCATACGCAGTATTTT. This sequence encodes CASSTTPTTGSHTQYF.